The text below deals with one TCR beta chain. This sample is drawn from a study of blood T cell repertoires in COVID-19. The wider study: The United States, Italy and Spain were the sources of the acute and convalescent COVID-19 samples.

Only in-frame clones appear in the TCRdb table, and some are missing; sequencing was by immunoSEQ multiplex PCR. The sample holds about 170,000 clones, about four fifths seen once. Sequences were obtained from peripheral blood. This receptor was identified in a woman between 65 and 79 years old who had recovered from COVID-19.

The CDR3 coding sequence is TGCGCCAGCAGCCAATGGGGGGGGGCCCGAGGCAATCAGCCCCAGCATTTT. It is translated as CASSQWGGARGNQPQHF. The V and J genes are TRBV4-1 and TRBJ1-5; D is possibly TRBD1 (6 bases). Trimming stripped 2 bases from V and 2 bases from J, with 16 bases between. The CDR3 loop spans 17 amino acids. Germline lookup yields CDR1 MGHRA and CDR2 YSYEKL.